This entry concerns a single TCR beta chain. The sample is drawn from a study of T cell changes during pregnancy in multiple sclerosis. The germline V gene has CDR1 SGHNT and CDR2 YYREEE (reference sequence). The CDR3 runs to 16 residues. Trimming removed 4 bases from V and 1 base from J; junction bases left unmatched: 6. Repertoires were generated with immunoSEQ multiplex PCR, while TCRdb's copy carries only in-frame clones and drops some. The table has more than 30,000 clones, nearly 90% seen once. The input for sequencing was CD4+ T cells from peripheral blood mononuclear cells, taken in the third trimester of pregnancy. This rearrangement joins TRBV5-4 to TRBJ2-2, with 8 nucleotides matching TRBD2. The receptor was isolated from a female donor in good health, enrolled as a control in a pregnancy study. For the CDR3, the DNA is TGTGCCAGCAGCCCCAGCGGGGGCCTGAACACCGGGGAGCTGTTTTTT. Protein: CASSPSGGLNTGELFF.